A selection of T cell receptor beta chains follows, all from one sample in a study of CD8+CD57+ T cells in acquired aplastic anemia. TCRdb called the reads again in MiXCR, with one record for every CDR3 protein. The data hold roughly 180,000 distinct CDR3 sequences, with 48% observed a single time. Sequenced: sorted CD4+, CD8+, or CD8+CD57+ T cells (not recorded which) from PBMCs. The receptors shown here come from a human donor with aplastic anemia. Each CDR3 is given with its conserved first and last residue.

CDR3: CASSLEGGSYSNQPQHF; V: TRBV11-1
CDR3: CASSGPGQGIAIYNSPLHF; V: TRBV11-2
CDR3: CANPRRGHGCTF; V: TRBV10-1
CDR3: CASSIASSYNSPLHF; V: TRBV19
CDR3: CASSVRVNTEAFF; V: TRBV6-1
CDR3: CASRIGQGGTSGVRLEQFF; V: TRBV5-1
CDR3: CASMGDNEQFF; V: TRBV2
CDR3: CASSPKRGVVYEQYF; V: TRBV5-4
CDR3: CASSDRGASTDTQYF; V: TRBV4-1
CDR3: CASSLTLAGGRDTQYF; V: TRBV7-3
CDR3: CASSLGEGARGYTF; V: TRBV5-1
CDR3: CASSFNSGSSFEQYF; V: TRBV7-2
CDR3: CATTRGPNTGELFF; V: TRBV24-1
CDR3: CAISERANRVDGYTF; V: TRBV10-3
CDR3: CSSLAGTGGSYEQYF; V: TRBV29-1
CDR3: CASSLGYGYMNTEAFF; V: TRBV11-2
CDR3: CASSARQDTKAFF; V: TRBV11-3
CDR3: CASSPQLAGYSYEQYF; V: TRBV9
CDR3: CASSGILRGQEYGYTF; V: TRBV25-1
CDR3: CASSFTVSGNTIYF; V: TRBV28
CDR3: CAAAKQGAYEQYF; V: TRBV2
CDR3: CASSLAGGGRRDTQYF; V: TRBV7-8
CDR3: CASRPASNYGYTF; V: TRBV7-2
CDR3: CASSEEGYTF; V: TRBV6-1
CDR3: CSAQAGGGGTEAFF; V: TRBV20-1
CDR3: CASSIQGLKTEAFF; V: TRBV19
CDR3: CASSSRQKETQYF; V: TRBV5-1
CDR3: CASSSGGAGETQYF; V: TRBV7-8
CDR3: CASSQTGGNGYTF; V: TRBV11-3
CDR3: CASSSSGYEQYF; V: TRBV10-2
CDR3: CSARQRTGVGEQFF; V: TRBV20-1
CDR3: CASSSYRGGDTDTQYF; V: TRBV19
CDR3: CASSIATSGTYEQYF; V: TRBV19
CDR3: CASSTQGGGYEQYF; V: TRBV12-3/TRBV12-4
CDR3: CAISEKELDGYTF; V: TRBV10-3
CDR3: CSVERGTHEQYF; V: TRBV29-1
CDR3: CASTQTSGGKETQYF; V: TRBV2
CDR3: CASSRTGLANEKLFF; V: TRBV25-1
CDR3: CASSLGGATSPLHF; V: TRBV4-1
CDR3: CASQRTGGAREKLFF; V: TRBV19
CDR3: CASSRTGSLNSPLHF; V: TRBV7-9
CDR3: CASSQDGYQPQHF; V: TRBV3-1
CDR3: CASSFPGSTEAFF; V: TRBV7-9
CDR3: CASSQGRGAYNEQIF; V: TRBV11-1
CDR3: CAQNRGVGNSPLHF; V: TRBV30
CDR3: CASGTRAFEQYF; V: TRBV7-9
CDR3: CSAGHGFSNQPQHF; V: TRBV20-1
CDR3: CSARDGGRGEETQYF; V: TRBV20-1
CDR3: CAISERVGTGVDTQYF; V: TRBV10-3
CDR3: CASSSGLAGGHHRSYNEQFF; V: TRBV5-1
CDR3: CASSFQTSEAFF; V: TRBV12-3/TRBV12-4